The rows below give T cell receptor beta chains drawn from one sample of a study of blood T cell repertoires in COVID-19. This table comes from immunoSEQ multiplex PCR, and its TCRdb copy is limited to in-frame clones, with some not included. The table lists under 300,000 clones, around 87% of them singletons. Source material: PBMCs or T cells enriched from blood (not recorded which). All receptors come from a woman between 50 and 59 years old who had recovered from COVID-19. Each CDR3 is given with its conserved first and last residue. D genes are given only for firm matches. The listing skips clone size in some rows; elsewhere it reads once, few, many or a size class.

NA TRBJ1-2 TRBD1 TRBV9 TGTGCCAGCAGCGACAGACAGGGCGTGAACTATGGCTACACCTTC CASSDRQGVNYGYTF
NA TRBJ1-1 TRBD1 TRBV3-1/TRBV3-2 TGTGCCAGCAGCCAAGATACAGGGGCCACTGAAGCTTTCTTT CASSQDTGATEAFF
once TRBJ2-5 NA TRBV4-3 TGCGCCAGCAGCCAAGAGATTTACGGGGAGACCCAGTACTTC CASSQEIYGETQYF
NA TRBJ1-2 NA TRBV14 TGTGCCAGCAGCCAAGATTTAGACTATGGCTACACCTTC CASSQDLDYGYTF
few TRBJ2-7 TRBD1 TRBV7-2 TGTGCCAGCAGCTTAGAGACAGGGATTGGGGTGCAGTACTTC CASSLETGIGVQYF
NA TRBJ1-2 NA TRBV27 TGTGCCAGCAGTTTAGTACCGGGGATGATCTATGGCTACACCTTC CASSLVPGMIYGYTF
NA TRBJ2-1 NA TRBV28 TGTGCCAGCAGTTTATTAATGTCGAATGAGCAGTTCTTC CASSLLMSNEQFF
NA TRBJ2-2 TRBD2 TRBV7-9 TGTGCCAGCCCCACCGTCGGCGGGAGCACCGGGGAGCTGTTTTTT CASPTVGGSTGELFF
NA TRBJ2-5 TRBD2 TRBV30 TGTGCCTGGAGTGGAGCGGCGGGAGGCGGGGAGACCCAGTACTTC CAWSGAAGGGETQYF
NA TRBJ1-2 NA TRBV5-4 TGTGCCAGCAGCAGCTTATCTTCAGGCTACACCTTC CASSSLSSGYTF
NA TRBJ2-1 TRBD2 TRBV28 TGTGCCAGCAGTTGGGAAGCGGGAGTTACATCCTACAATGAGCAGTTCTTC CASSWEAGVTSYNEQFF
NA TRBJ2-3 TRBD2 TRBV7-2 TGTGCCAGCAGTCCGGGACTAGCGAATACGCAGTATTTT CASSPGLANTQYF
NA TRBJ2-3 TRBD1 TRBV18 TGTGCCAGCTCACCTCTGGGACAGGGGGCGAGAGATACGCAGTATTTT CASSPLGQGARDTQYF
NA TRBJ1-6 NA TRBV4-1 TGCGCCAGCAGCCAAGCCCTTGAAGGGAACAGGAATTCACCCCTCCACTTT CASSQALEGNRNSPLHF
NA TRBJ1-4 NA TRBV7-9 TGTGCCAGCAGCTTAATGGGACACCTTAATGAAAAACTGTTTTTT CASSLMGHLNEKLFF
NA TRBJ1-4 NA TRBV4-2 TGTGCCAGCAGCCAGGGTGACAGTAATGAAAAACTGTTTTTT CASSQGDSNEKLFF
NA TRBJ1-2 TRBD1 TRBV30 TGTGCCTGGGGGACAGGCTATGGCTACACCTTC CAWGTGYGYTF
NA TRBJ1-5 NA TRBV19 TGTGCCAGTAAAGGGAGTATTGGAAACAATCAGCCCCAGCATTTT CASKGSIGNNQPQHF
NA TRBJ1-3 NA TRBV27 TGTGCCAGCAGGTCGACAGGTTCGGGAAACACCATATATTTT CASRSTGSGNTIYF